A single sample is the source of the 13 T cell receptor beta chains below, sequenced in a study of blood T cell repertoires in COVID-19. Profiling relied on immunoSEQ multiplex PCR, and the TCRdb table lists in-frame clones only, not all of them. The sample holds approximately 140,000 clones, 65% to 90% seen once. Sequenced: peripheral blood. Source of these receptors: a man between 65 and 85 years old with acute or convalescent COVID-19.

The chain recombines TRBV3-1 (or the pseudogene TRBV3-2) with TRBJ2-3; D perhaps matches TRBD1 (6 bases). The CDR3 covers 15 residues. Germline CDR1 is LGHDT and CDR2 is YNNKEL (reference sequence). The V gene lost 4 bases and the J gene lost 0 bases, with 11 bases spanning the gap. In DNA form, the CDR3 reads TGTGCCAGCAGCCGAACAGGGTTAAGCACAGATACGCAGTATTTT. Protein sequence: CASSRTGLSTDTQYF.

The V and J genes are TRBV2 and TRBJ2-6, with 7 nucleotides matching TRBD1. Germline V lookup: CDR1 SNHLY, CDR2 FYNNEI. The CDR3 is 15 residues long. The trim removed 7 bases at V and 4 bases at J, leaving 7 bases unmatched. The DNA for the CDR3 is TGTGCCAGCACCTTCAGGGGGACCGGGGCCAACGTCCTGACTTTC. It translates to CASTFRGTGANVLTF.

The chain is built from TRBV7-9 and TRBJ2-5; possible D gene TRBD2, 6 bases. Germline CDR1 is SEHNR and CDR2 is FQNEAQ (reference sequence). Trimming pared 1 base from V and 4 bases from J, leaving 13 bases between. The CDR3 loop spans 15 amino acids. CDR3 protein: CASSLEKEGSETQYF. The CDR3 DNA reads as TGTGCCAGCAGCTTAGAGAAGGAGGGTTCAGAGACCCAGTACTTC.

V gene TRBV19 combines with J gene TRBJ1-2; 9 bases are a match to TRBD1. Per the germline V gene, CDR1 is LNHDA and CDR2 is SQIVND (reference sequence). The CDR3 consists of 16 residues. The trim removed 7 bases at V and 4 bases at J, leaving 13 bases unmatched. CDR3 sequence reads: CASTPGQGSGRYGYTF. CDR3 bases: TGTGCCAGTACCCCCGGACAGGGGTCTGGGCGCTATGGCTACACCTTC.

V usage is TRBV11-3 and J usage is TRBJ2-3; 7 bases map to TRBD2. V lost 1 base to trimming and J lost 4 bases; unmatched junction nucleotides: 5. The CDR3 totals 15 residues. Germline CDR1 and CDR2: SGHNT and YENEEA. The CDR3 nucleotides are TGTGCCAGCAGCTTAGGCGGGAGAGTGGCAGATACGCAGTATTTT. Amino acid sequence: CASSLGGRVADTQYF.

The chain employs TRBV11-2 and TRBJ1-3, with 7 positions matching TRBD1. J lost 8 bases, V lost 3 bases, and 1 base had no gene match. The CDR3 covers 12 residues. Germline CDR1 is SGHAT and CDR2 is FQNNGV. CDR3 nucleotides: TGTGCCAGCAGCTTGACAGGGTACACCATATATTTT. Protein: CASSLTGYTIYF.

The chain joins TRBV2 to TRBJ1-5; perhaps TRBD1 as D (5 bases). Trimming left V 3 bases short and J 11 bases short, with 20 bases between. Germline-derived CDR1 and CDR2 are SNHLY and FYNNEI. This CDR3 region has 15 residues. The CDR3 sequence is CASSESGGTRSAQHF. For the CDR3, the DNA is TGTGCCAGCAGTGAGTCGGGCGGGACGAGGTCAGCCCAGCATTTT.

The CDR3 loop is CASSHPGLAKNIQYF. As DNA, the CDR3 is TGTGCCAGCAGCCACCCGGGATTAGCCAAAAACATTCAGTACTTC. The V gene is TRBV14, the J gene TRBJ2-4, with D maybe TRBD2 (5 bases). The CDR3 runs to 15 residues. Germline assignment: CDR1 SGHDN and CDR2 FVKESK. The V gene lost 3 bases and the J gene lost 0 bases, with 9 bases spanning the gap.

The chain joins TRBV11-2 to TRBJ2-1; TRBD2 is a possible D gene (6 bases). The V gene lost 1 base and the J gene lost 1 base, with 11 bases spanning the gap. The CDR3 is 16 residues long. Germline V gene data show CDR1 as SGHAT and CDR2 as FQNNGV. The CDR3, as DNA: TGTGCCAGCAGCTTAGTCATCGGGAGTTCCTACAATGAGCAGTTCTTC. This gives the protein CASSLVIGSSYNEQFF.

This chain uses TRBV3-1 (or the pseudogene TRBV3-2) with TRBJ2-2; 7 bases are shared with TRBD1. Germline V gene sequence: CDR1 LGHDT, CDR2 YNNKEL (reference sequence). The CDR3 sequence is 14 residues long. V trimming: 4 bases; J trimming: 3 bases; junction bases outside the gene matches: 2. The CDR3 nucleotides read TGTGCCAGCAGCCGAGACAGGGACACCGGGGAGCTGTTTTTT. It specifies CASSRDRDTGELFF.

V is TRBV5-1 and J is TRBJ2-1; D uncertain. CDR3 size: 15 residues. Germline V gene data show CDR1 as SGHRS and CDR2 as YFSETQ. V was shortened by 2 bases and J by 2 bases, with 11 bases between the two germline ends. In DNA form, the CDR3 reads TGCGCCAGCAGCTTAGCCGGAGACCCCTACAATGAGCAGTTCTTC. It yields the protein CASSLAGDPYNEQFF.

The J gene is TRBJ1-6, the V gene TRBV7-2, with 11 bases fitting TRBD1. This CDR3 is 16 amino acids long. V lost 0 bases and J lost 7; bases outside the gene matches: 2. CDR1 and CDR2 from the germline V gene are SGHTA and FQGNSA. CDR3 bases: TGTGCCAGCAGCTTAGCCGGGACAGGGGGAAATTCACCCCTCCACTTT. Protein product: CASSLAGTGGNSPLHF.

The chain carries TRBV28 and TRBJ2-1, with 9 nucleotides matching TRBD2. The CDR3 totals 15 residues. J was trimmed by 8 bases and V by 7 bases; bases with no gene match: 12. Germline CDR1 MDHEN, CDR2 SYDVKM. The CDR3 region is CASTPGGRAKDEQFF. In DNA form, the CDR3 reads TGTGCCAGCACCCCGGGCGGGAGGGCCAAGGATGAGCAGTTCTTC.